A selection of T cell receptor beta chains follows, all from one sample in a study of T cells after yellow fever vaccination. MiXCR, applied by TCRdb to the 5' RACE reads, yields one record per CDR3 protein. Among approximately 110,000 distinct CDR3 sequences listed, 7.4% were seen once. The sample consisted of CD4+ T cells sorted from PBMCs, taken 10 days after the first yellow fever vaccination. These receptors were obtained from a man aged 18 to 35 who received the YFV17D yellow fever vaccine. CDR3s include the opening cysteine and the closing phenylalanine or tryptophan.

J gene	V gene	CDR3 protein
TRBJ1-5	TRBV12-3/TRBV12-4	CASSETAYQPQHF
TRBJ1-5	TRBV7-6	CASSLGFMGEPQHF
TRBJ1-5	TRBV20-1	CCARDGGREGPQPQHF
TRBJ1-2	TRBV5-1	CASSLGYNYGYTF
TRBJ2-5	TRBV5-4	CAAGGGASQETQYF
TRBJ2-1	TRBV4-3	CASSRLVNPSSYNEQFF
TRBJ1-3	TRBV3-1	CASSQTPLSGNTIYF
TRBJ2-2	TRBV15	CATSTGTANTGELFF
TRBJ2-3	TRBV11-2	CASSFGRGGGLSTDTQYF
TRBJ2-2	TRBV19	CASKWDGQLGTGELFF
TRBJ2-5	TRBV7-2	CASSGLAGGGETQYF
TRBJ1-2	TRBV7-2	CASSLASLVGNYGYTF
TRBJ1-6	TRBV5-1	CASSPQGHRSPLHF
TRBJ2-5	TRBV5-1	CASLSPGGETQYF
TRBJ2-2	TRBV12-3/TRBV12-4	CASSSGLAGASRGELFF
TRBJ1-1	TRBV7-2	CASSLGLPRAFF
TRBJ2-3	TRBV7-3	CASSPARLAGVTDTQYF
TRBJ2-5	TRBV20-1	CSAPTADETQYF
TRBJ2-5	TRBV27	CASRPYWGQDQETQYF
TRBJ1-1	TRBV21-1	CGRGRTEAFF
TRBJ1-5	TRBV12-3/TRBV12-4	CASRWDRGSSNQPQHF
TRBJ2-3	TRBV20-1	CSARDSGVTDTQYF
TRBJ2-5	TRBV28	CASSLGRAQYF
TRBJ2-7	TRBV10-3	CAISEPGDKSYEQYF
TRBJ2-7	TRBV7-8	CASSQGGTYEQYF
TRBJ1-5	TRBV3-1	CASSQDIGQPQHF
TRBJ2-1	TRBV30	CAWSVLGHNEQFF
TRBJ2-3	TRBV12-3/TRBV12-4	CACSPNNRDRVSADTQYF
TRBJ2-1	TRBV19	CASSLLLAGGSPTYNEQFF
TRBJ1-3	TRBV6-5	CASSSLGVSGNTIYF
TRBJ2-5	TRBV19	CASSFSPSGVQETQYF
TRBJ2-5	TRBV27	CASSLSWGETQYF
TRBJ2-5	TRBV4-1	CASSQEHLKLITGKTQYF
TRBJ1-1	TRBV12-3/TRBV12-4	CASSAPPRERAEAFF
TRBJ1-2	TRBV16	CASSPTWGREVGYGYTF
TRBJ1-5	TRBV6-5	CASSSQGWQPQHF
TRBJ2-1	TRBV11-2	CASSSGGGARDLIRANEQFF
TRBJ1-6	TRBV7-8	CASSLGSSYNSPLHF
TRBJ2-1	TRBV11-2	CASSFPIKAGDGDEQFF
TRBJ2-3	TRBV6-2/TRBV6-3	CASSYPFPGGREDTQYF
TRBJ2-5	TRBV7-6	CASSPGGPVETQYF
TRBJ1-6	TRBV27	CASSLPGRGRGSPLHF
TRBJ1-5	TRBV5-6	CASSLSVSNQPQHF
TRBJ2-7	TRBV2	CASRGGSPGEQYF
TRBJ2-7	TRBV18	CASSTTTGGPSYEQYF
TRBJ2-4	TRBV9	CASSVGPLGGGENIQYF
TRBJ2-1	TRBV18	CASSRVAGGNNEQFF
TRBJ2-3	TRBV4-2	CASSQGTSGATDTQYF
TRBJ2-5	TRBV5-1	CASSLAGTSRGRETQYF
TRBJ1-1	TRBV5-1	CASSLVLGETEAFF
TRBJ2-2	TRBV5-1	CASSIRQVDTGELFF
TRBJ2-1	TRBV5-1	CASSFSGAVKNEQFF
TRBJ1-2	TRBV7-8	CASSPRQGSNYGYTF
TRBJ1-1	TRBV30	CAWSAWERIEAFF
TRBJ2-5	TRBV5-1	CASSLNSGAQETQYF
TRBJ2-1	TRBV7-9	CASGLGIYNEQFF
TRBJ2-1	TRBV7-2	CASRLDRATYNEQFF
TRBJ1-2	TRBV12-3/TRBV12-4	CASSLREYYGYTF
TRBJ1-6	TRBV5-1	CASSLAGHSALHF
TRBJ2-5	TRBV6-5	CASSTAGQETQYF